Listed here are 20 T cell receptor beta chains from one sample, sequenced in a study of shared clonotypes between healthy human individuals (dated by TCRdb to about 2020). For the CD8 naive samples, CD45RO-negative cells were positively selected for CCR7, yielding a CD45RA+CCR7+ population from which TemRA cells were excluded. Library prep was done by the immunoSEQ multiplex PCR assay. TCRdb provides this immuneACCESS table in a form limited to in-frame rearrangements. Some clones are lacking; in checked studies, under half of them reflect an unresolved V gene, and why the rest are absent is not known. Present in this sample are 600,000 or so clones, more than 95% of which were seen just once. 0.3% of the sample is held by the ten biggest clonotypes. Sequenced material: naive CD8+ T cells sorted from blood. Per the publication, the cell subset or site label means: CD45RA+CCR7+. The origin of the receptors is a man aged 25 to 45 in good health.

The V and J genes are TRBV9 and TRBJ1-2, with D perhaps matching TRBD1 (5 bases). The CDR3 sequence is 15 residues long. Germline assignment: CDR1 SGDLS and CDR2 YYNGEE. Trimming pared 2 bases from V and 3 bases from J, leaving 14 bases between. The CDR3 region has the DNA TGTGCCAGCAGCGTTTTCGGGGGATCAGACTATGGCTACACCTTC. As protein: CASSVFGGSDYGYTF.

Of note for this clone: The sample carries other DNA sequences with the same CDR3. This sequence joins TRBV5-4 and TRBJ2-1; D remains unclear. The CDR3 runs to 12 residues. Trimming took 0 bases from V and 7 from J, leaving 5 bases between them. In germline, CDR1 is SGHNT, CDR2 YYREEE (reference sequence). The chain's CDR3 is CASSLGGNEQFF. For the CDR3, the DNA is TGTGCCAGCAGCTTGGGTGGGAATGAGCAGTTCTTC.

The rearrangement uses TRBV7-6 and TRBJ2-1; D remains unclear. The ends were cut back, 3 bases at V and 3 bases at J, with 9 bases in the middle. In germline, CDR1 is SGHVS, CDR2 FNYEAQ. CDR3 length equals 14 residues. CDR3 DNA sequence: TGTGCCAGCAGCTTCCGGGCTGGCTACAATGAGCAGTTCTTC. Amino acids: CASSFRAGYNEQFF.

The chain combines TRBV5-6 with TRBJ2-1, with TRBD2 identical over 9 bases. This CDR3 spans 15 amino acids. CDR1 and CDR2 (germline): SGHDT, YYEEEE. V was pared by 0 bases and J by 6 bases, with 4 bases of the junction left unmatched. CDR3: CASSLVLAGANEQFF. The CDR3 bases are TGTGCCAGCAGCTTGGTGTTAGCGGGGGCCAATGAGCAGTTCTTC.

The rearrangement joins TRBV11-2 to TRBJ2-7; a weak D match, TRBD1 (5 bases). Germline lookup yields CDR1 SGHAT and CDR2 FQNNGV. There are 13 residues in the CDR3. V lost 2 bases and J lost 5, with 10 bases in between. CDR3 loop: CASSLQGSHEQYF. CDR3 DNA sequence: TGTGCCAGCAGCTTACAGGGTTCTCACGAGCAGTACTTC.

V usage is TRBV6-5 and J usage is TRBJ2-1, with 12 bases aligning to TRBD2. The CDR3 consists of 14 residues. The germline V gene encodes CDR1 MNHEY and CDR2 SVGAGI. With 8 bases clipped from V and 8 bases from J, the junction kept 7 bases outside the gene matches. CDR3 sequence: CASSASGRAHEQFF. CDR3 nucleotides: TGTGCCAGCTCCGCTAGCGGGAGGGCCCATGAGCAGTTCTTC.

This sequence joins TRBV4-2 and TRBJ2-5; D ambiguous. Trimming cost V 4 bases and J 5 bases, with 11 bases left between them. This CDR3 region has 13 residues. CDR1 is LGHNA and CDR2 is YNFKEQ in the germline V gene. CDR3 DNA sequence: TGTGCCAGCAGCCTTTCGGCGGAGGAGACCCAGTACTTC. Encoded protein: CASSLSAEETQYF.

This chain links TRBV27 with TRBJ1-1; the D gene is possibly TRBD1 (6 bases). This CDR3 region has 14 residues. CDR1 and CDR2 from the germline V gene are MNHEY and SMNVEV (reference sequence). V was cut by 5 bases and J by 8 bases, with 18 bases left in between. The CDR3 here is CASSQRGGVVEAFF. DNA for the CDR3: TGTGCCAGCAGTCAGAGGGGGGGCGTGGTGGAAGCTTTCTTT.

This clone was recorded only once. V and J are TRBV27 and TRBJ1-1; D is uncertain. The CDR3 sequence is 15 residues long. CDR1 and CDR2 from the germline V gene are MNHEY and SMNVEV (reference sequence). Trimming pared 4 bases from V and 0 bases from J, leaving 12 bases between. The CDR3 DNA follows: TGTGCCAGCAGTTCCCATAGGACGGTGAACACTGAAGCTTTCTTT. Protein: CASSSHRTVNTEAFF.

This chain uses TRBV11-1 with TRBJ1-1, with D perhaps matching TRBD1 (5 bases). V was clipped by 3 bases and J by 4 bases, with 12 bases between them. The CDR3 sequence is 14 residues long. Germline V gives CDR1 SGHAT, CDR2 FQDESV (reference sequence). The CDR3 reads CASSFIQGGTEAFF. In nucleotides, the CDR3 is TGTGCCAGCAGCTTTATTCAGGGCGGCACTGAAGCTTTCTTT.

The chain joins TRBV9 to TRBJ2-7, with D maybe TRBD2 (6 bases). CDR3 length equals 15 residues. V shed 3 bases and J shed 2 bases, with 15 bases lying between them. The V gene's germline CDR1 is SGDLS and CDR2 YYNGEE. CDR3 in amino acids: CASSEEGRGPYEQYF. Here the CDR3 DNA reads TGTGCCAGCAGCGAGGAGGGTAGGGGACCCTACGAGCAGTACTTC.

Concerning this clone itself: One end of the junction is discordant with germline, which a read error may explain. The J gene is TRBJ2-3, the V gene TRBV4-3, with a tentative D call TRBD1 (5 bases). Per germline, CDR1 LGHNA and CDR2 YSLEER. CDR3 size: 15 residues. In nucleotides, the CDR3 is TGCGCCAGCAGCCAAGATCTGGGGCGGTCCAGTGCGATGGATTTT. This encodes CASSQDLGRSSAMDF.

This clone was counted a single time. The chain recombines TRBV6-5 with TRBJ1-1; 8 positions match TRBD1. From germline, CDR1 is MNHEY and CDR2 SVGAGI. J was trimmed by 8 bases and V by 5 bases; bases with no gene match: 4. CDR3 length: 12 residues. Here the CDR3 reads CASSLDRVEAFF. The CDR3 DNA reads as TGTGCCAGCAGTCTGGACAGGGTAGAAGCTTTCTTT.

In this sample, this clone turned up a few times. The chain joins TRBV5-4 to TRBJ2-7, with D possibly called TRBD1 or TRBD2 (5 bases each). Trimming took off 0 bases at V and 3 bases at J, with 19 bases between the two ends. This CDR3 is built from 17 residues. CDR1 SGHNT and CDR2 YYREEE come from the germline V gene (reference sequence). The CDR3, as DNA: TGTGCCAGCAGCTTGGCCGTCGATTCCGAGGGGAACTACGAGCAGTACTTC. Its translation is CASSLAVDSEGNYEQYF.

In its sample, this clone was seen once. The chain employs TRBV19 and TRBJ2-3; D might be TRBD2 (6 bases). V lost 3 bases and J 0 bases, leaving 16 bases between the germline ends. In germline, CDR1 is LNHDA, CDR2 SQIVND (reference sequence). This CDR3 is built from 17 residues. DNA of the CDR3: TGTGCCAGTAGTATCCGCCCGGGTAGCGGTAGCACAGATACGCAGTATTTT. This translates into CASSIRPGSGSTDTQYF.

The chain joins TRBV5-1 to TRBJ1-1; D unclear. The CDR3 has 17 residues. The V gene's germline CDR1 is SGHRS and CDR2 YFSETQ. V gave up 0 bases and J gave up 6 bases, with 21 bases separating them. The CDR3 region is CASSLGINQGARAEAFF. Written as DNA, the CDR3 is TGCGCCAGCAGCTTGGGGATCAATCAAGGAGCACGGGCTGAAGCTTTCTTT.

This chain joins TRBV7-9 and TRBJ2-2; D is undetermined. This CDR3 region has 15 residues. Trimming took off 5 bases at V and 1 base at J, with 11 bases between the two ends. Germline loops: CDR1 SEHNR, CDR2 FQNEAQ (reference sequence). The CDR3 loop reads CASSPPVLNTGELFF. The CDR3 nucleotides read TGTGCCAGCAGCCCCCCGGTCCTGAACACCGGGGAGCTGTTTTTT.

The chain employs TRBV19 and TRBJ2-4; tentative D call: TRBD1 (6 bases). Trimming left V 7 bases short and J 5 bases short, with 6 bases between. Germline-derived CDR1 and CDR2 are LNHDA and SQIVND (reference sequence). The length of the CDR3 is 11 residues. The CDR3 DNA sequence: TGTGCCAGTAAGGGGGAAAACATTCAGTACTTC. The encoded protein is CASKGENIQYF.

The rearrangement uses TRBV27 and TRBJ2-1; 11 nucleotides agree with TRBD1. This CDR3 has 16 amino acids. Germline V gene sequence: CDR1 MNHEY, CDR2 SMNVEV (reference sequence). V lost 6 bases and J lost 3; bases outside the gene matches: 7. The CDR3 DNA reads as TGTGCCAGCAGCCGCCCCGGGACAGGGGGCTACAATGAGCAGTTCTTC. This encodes CASSRPGTGGYNEQFF.

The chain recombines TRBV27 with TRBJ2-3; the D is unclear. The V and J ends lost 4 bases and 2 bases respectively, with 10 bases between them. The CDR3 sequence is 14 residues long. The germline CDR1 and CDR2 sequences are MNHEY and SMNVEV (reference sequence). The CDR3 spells CASSSLISTDTQYF. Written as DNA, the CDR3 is TGTGCCAGCAGTTCGTTGATTTCCACAGATACGCAGTATTTT.